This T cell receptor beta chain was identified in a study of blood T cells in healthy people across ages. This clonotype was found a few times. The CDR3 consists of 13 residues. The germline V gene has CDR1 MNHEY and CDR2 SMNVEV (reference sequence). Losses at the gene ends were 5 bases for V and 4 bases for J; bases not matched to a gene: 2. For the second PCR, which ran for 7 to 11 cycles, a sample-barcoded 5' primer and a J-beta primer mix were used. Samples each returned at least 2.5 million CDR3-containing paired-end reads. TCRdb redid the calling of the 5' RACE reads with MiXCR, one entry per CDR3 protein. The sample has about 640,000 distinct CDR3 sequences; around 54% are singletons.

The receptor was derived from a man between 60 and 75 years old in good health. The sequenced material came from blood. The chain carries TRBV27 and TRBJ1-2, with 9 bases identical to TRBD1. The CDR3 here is CASSTTGGYGYTF. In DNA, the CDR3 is TGTGCCAGCAGTACGACAGGGGGCTATGGCTACACCTTC.